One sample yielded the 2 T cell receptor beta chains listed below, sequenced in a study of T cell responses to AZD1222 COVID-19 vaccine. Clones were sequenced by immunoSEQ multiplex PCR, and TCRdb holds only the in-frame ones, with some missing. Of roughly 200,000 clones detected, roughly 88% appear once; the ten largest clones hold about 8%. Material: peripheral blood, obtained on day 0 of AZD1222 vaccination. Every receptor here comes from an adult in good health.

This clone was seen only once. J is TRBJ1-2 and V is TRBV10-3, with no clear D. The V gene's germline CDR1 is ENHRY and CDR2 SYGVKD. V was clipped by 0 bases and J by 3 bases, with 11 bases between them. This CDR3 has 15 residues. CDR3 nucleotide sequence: TGTGCCATCAGTGAGTCGATAGTAAGGGACTATGGCTACACCTTC. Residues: CAISESIVRDYGYTF.

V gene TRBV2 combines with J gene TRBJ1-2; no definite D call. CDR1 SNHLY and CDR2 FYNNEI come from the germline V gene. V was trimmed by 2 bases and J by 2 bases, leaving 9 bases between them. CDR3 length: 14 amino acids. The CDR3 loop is CASSERLLNYGYTF. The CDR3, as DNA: TGTGCCAGCAGTGAACGGCTACTCAACTATGGCTACACCTTC.